Below are 26 T cell receptor beta chains sequenced from a single sample in a study of blood T cells in healthy people across ages. For the second PCR, which ran for about 6 to 11 cycles, a sample-barcoded 5' primer and a J-beta primer mix were used. Via MiXCR, TCRdb re-called the 5' RACE reads, giving one row per CDR3 protein. Of 1 million or so distinct CDR3 sequences in the sample, less than 50% were seen once. The sample was blood. The receptors shown here come from a woman aged 60-75 years in good health.

As to this clonotype: One end of the junction is discordant with germline, which a read error may explain. The rearrangement uses TRBV5-6 and TRBJ2-3; 11 bases align to TRBD2. The CDR3 runs 16 residues. Germline-derived CDR1 and CDR2 are SGHDT and YYEEEE. The CDR3 sequence: CVSSVGTSGDPDTQYF. In nucleotides, the CDR3 is TGTGTCAGCAGCGTCGGGACTAGCGGTGACCCCGATACGCAGTATTTT.

This clonotype appeared a few times. The J gene is TRBJ1-2, the V gene TRBV6-5, with D possibly being TRBD1 (6 bases). The CDR3 consists of 14 residues. Trimming took off 2 bases at V and 3 bases at J, with 10 bases between the two ends. Germline V gene lookup returns CDR1 MNHEY and CDR2 SVGAGI. The DNA for the CDR3 is TGTGCCAGCAGTTACACAGGGCTCGACTATGGCTACACCTTC. This gives the protein CASSYTGLDYGYTF.

This clonotype was recorded a few times. The V and J genes are TRBV6-2 or TRBV6-3 and TRBJ2-7, with 7 bases aligning to TRBD1. Germline V gives CDR1 MNHEY, CDR2 SVGEGT. The CDR3 runs 14 residues. V lost 6 bases and J lost 2; bases outside the gene matches: 7. The CDR3 DNA reads as TGTGCCAGCAGATTCCGGGACAGACCCTACGAGCAGTACTTC. This translates into CASRFRDRPYEQYF.

The rearrangement joins TRBV11-2 to TRBJ2-7; 10 positions match TRBD2. V shed 5 bases and J 7 bases; nucleotides not matched to a gene: 8. The CDR3 has 14 residues. CDR1 is SGHAT, CDR2 FQNNGV, per germline. DNA for the CDR3: TGTGCCAGCAGCCAGCTAGCGGGAGTGAGGGAGCAGTACTTC. Protein: CASSQLAGVREQYF.

The chain is built from TRBV20-1 and TRBJ2-7; no definite D call. The V and J ends lost 3 bases and 2 bases respectively, with 8 bases between them. The CDR3 spans 12 residues. Germline V gene sequence: CDR1 DFQATT, CDR2 SNEGSKA (reference sequence). This CDR3 reads CSARQDAYEQYF. As DNA, the CDR3 is TGCAGTGCTAGGCAGGACGCCTACGAGCAGTACTTC.

The chain uses TRBV5-1 and TRBJ1-2; a possible D gene is TRBD1 (6 bases). V gave up 0 bases and J gave up 4 bases, with 10 bases separating them. Germline assignment: CDR1 SGHRS and CDR2 YFSETQ. This CDR3 is 14 amino acids long. The CDR3 DNA is TGCGCCAGCAGCTTGGACAGGGAGGGCTATGGCTACACCTTC. Its protein is CASSLDREGYGYTF.

The chain employs TRBV28 and TRBJ2-3; a weak D match, TRBD1 (6 bases). This CDR3 region has 13 residues. The germline V and J ends were trimmed by 6 bases and 5 bases, with 12 bases remaining between them. CDR1 is MDHEN, CDR2 SYDVKM, per germline. CDR3 protein: CASSRQVEDTQYF. The CDR3, as DNA: TGTGCCAGCAGCCGACAGGTAGAAGATACGCAGTATTTT.

V usage is TRBV20-1 and J usage is TRBJ2-5, with TRBD1 as a possible D gene (5 bases). The CDR3 contains 13 residues. V was shortened by 1 base and J by 11 bases, with 17 bases between the two germline ends. Germline V gene lookup returns CDR1 DFQATT and CDR2 SNEGSKA (reference sequence). CDR3 nucleotides: TGCAGTGCTAGAGGGCAGGGATTTTCTGAGCAGTACTTC. Amino acid sequence: CSARGQGFSEQYF.

The rearrangement joins TRBV28 to TRBJ2-2, with D hard to call. The CDR3 extends over 13 amino acids. V was trimmed by 5 bases and J by 3 bases, leaving 7 bases between them. The germline V gene has CDR1 MDHEN and CDR2 SYDVKM. The CDR3 DNA is TGTGCCAGCAGTCCGGACCACACCGGGGAGCTGTTTTTT. Amino acid sequence: CASSPDHTGELFF.

This clonotype showed up just a few times. V is TRBV29-1 and J is TRBJ2-5, with D perhaps TRBD2 (5 bases). The CDR3 extends over 14 amino acids. Germline loops: CDR1 SQVTM, CDR2 ANQGSEA. Deletions cut 7 bases from V and 4 bases from J, with 19 bases between. The CDR3 here is CSGSPSGLAETQYF. In DNA, the CDR3 is TGCAGCGGTTCCCCTTCAGGACTGGCAGAGACCCAGTACTTC.

The sample holds many counts of this clonotype. The genes are TRBV7-3 and TRBJ2-3; no clear D. Trimming stripped 2 bases from V and 0 bases from J, with 9 bases between. This CDR3 is built from 15 residues. Germline loops: CDR1 SGHTA, CDR2 FQGTGA. The CDR3 sequence: CASSLFWGSTDTQYF. For the CDR3, the DNA is TGTGCCAGCAGCTTATTTTGGGGAAGCACAGATACGCAGTATTTT.

The J gene is TRBJ2-1, the V gene TRBV9; D is tentatively TRBD1 or TRBD2 (5 bases each). CDR3 length: 16 amino acids. Trimming stripped 3 bases from V and 6 bases from J, with 19 bases between. From germline, CDR1 is SGDLS and CDR2 YYNGEE. The DNA of the CDR3 is TGTGCCAGCAGCGCCGGCTCCGGGACCGCGGGCAATGAGCAGTTCTTC. Protein product: CASSAGSGTAGNEQFF.

Concerning this clonotype: Compared with germline, one end of the junction differs, possibly owing to a read error. V and J are TRBV2 and TRBJ2-7, with TRBD2 matching over 9 bases. The CDR3 sequence is 14 residues long. CDR1 and CDR2 from the germline V gene are SNHLY and FYNNEI. CDR3 sequence reads: CASRLAGVSYKQYF. CDR3 nucleotide sequence: TGTGCCAGCAGGTTAGCGGGAGTCTCCTACAAGCAGTACTTC. Full variable domain (missing parts from reference TRBV2 and TRBJ2-7): EPEVTQTPSHQVTQMGQEVILRCVPISNHLYFYWYRQILGQKVEFLVSFYNNEISEKSEIFDDQFSVERPDGSNFTLKIRSTKLEDSAMYFCASRLAGVSYKQYFGPGTRLTVT.

This chain uses TRBV9 with TRBJ2-5; 7 bases align to TRBD2. The CDR3 totals 17 residues. Germline CDR1 reads SGDLS; CDR2 reads YYNGEE. The J segment lost 5 bases and the V segment lost 1 base, leaving 14 bases of the junction unmatched. CDR3 bases: TGTGCCAGCAGCGTACTAGGAGGAGACGGGGGGTTCGAGACCCAGTACTTC. Protein product: CASSVLGGDGGFETQYF.

The chain recombines TRBV12-5 with TRBJ1-5; D is uncertain. Germline V gene data show CDR1 as LGHNT and CDR2 as FRNRAP. The CDR3 length is 13 residues. Trimming stripped 1 base from V and 0 bases from J, with 1 base between. As DNA, the CDR3 is TGTGCTAGTGGTTTGGGTAGCAATCAGCCCCAGCATTTT. It encodes CASGLGSNQPQHF.

V and J are TRBV29-1 and TRBJ2-7; 9 bases agree with TRBD2. Trimming took 5 bases from V and 3 from J; bases not matched to a gene: 11. Germline CDR1 SQVTM, CDR2 ANQGSEA. The CDR3 runs to 15 residues. CDR3 in amino acids: CSVLGLAGIIYEQYF. In nucleotides, the CDR3 is TGCAGCGTTTTGGGCCTAGCGGGAATTATCTACGAGCAGTACTTC.

This clonotype was counted at least ten times. This chain connects TRBV6-5 to TRBJ1-2; D might be TRBD1 (5 bases). Germline values: CDR1 MNHEY, CDR2 SVGAGI. V was cut by 0 bases and J by 8 bases, with 16 bases left in between. The CDR3 loop spans 15 amino acids. The CDR3 sequence is CASSYSADSSGGYTF. DNA for the CDR3: TGTGCCAGCAGTTACTCGGCAGACAGCTCTGGGGGCTACACCTTC.

This chain links TRBV9 with TRBJ2-3; no clear D gene. The CDR3 consists of 16 residues. The germline V gene has CDR1 SGDLS and CDR2 YYNGEE. V lost 4 bases, J lost 1 base, and 16 bases lay in between. The DNA of the CDR3 is TGTGCCAGCAGCAAAACAACCGACATACGCACAGATACGCAGTATTTT. It is translated as CASSKTTDIRTDTQYF.

This rearrangement joins TRBV12-3 or TRBV12-4 to TRBJ2-5; weak D call: TRBD1 (6 bases). This CDR3 has 16 amino acids. Trimming removed 5 bases at V and 5 bases at J, with 21 bases between. CDR3 residues: CASSPGHRVPGETQYF. CDR3 DNA sequence: TGTGCCAGCAGTCCGGGACACAGAGTACCCGGGGAGACCCAGTACTTC.

This chain uses TRBV5-1 with TRBJ2-7; 9 nucleotides align to TRBD2. V lost 0 bases, J lost 7 bases, and 11 bases stayed unmatched. This CDR3 contains 16 residues. Germline V gives CDR1 SGHRS, CDR2 YFSETQ. CDR3 residues: CASSLDPSGTYNEQYF. The CDR3 region has the DNA TGCGCCAGCAGCTTGGACCCTAGCGGGACCTACAATGAGCAGTACTTC.

The sample holds a few counts of this clonotype. V and J are TRBV25-1 and TRBJ1-6, with a weak D call TRBD1 (5 bases). In germline, CDR1 is MGHDK, CDR2 SYGVNS. The CDR3 is 18 amino acids. The ends were cut back, 3 bases at V and 0 bases at J, with 15 bases in the middle. The CDR3, as DNA: TGTGCCAGCAGTGATGCCCCTGAGGGGAGCTCCTATAATTCACCCCTCCACTTT. Translating gives CASSDAPEGSSYNSPLHF.

The gene calls are TRBV7-9 and TRBJ2-4, with TRBD2 as a possible D gene (5 bases). Germline V gene sequence: CDR1 SEHNR, CDR2 FQNEAQ (reference sequence). This CDR3 comprises 12 residues. The V end lost 4 bases, the J end lost 13 bases, and 14 bases lay between the germline ends. The CDR3 sequence is CASSSPSTGQYF. The CDR3 bases are TGTGCCAGCAGCTCCCCCAGTACGGGGCAGTACTTC.

The chain links TRBV19 to TRBJ2-1; 9 nucleotides match TRBD2. The junction had 9 bases not matched to a gene; V was cut back by 5 bases and J by 1 base. Germline V gene data show CDR1 as LNHDA and CDR2 as SQIVND (reference sequence). This CDR3 contains 17 residues. CDR3 loop: CASSAVSGRRSYNEQFF. The DNA for the CDR3 is TGTGCCAGTAGTGCCGTTAGCGGGAGAAGATCCTACAATGAGCAGTTCTTC.

This clonotype occurred a few times. The chain carries TRBV9 and TRBJ2-3; 8 nucleotides agree with TRBD1. The V gene end was trimmed by 0 bases and the J gene end by 2 bases; junction bases not matched to a gene: 5. This CDR3 has 16 amino acids. Per germline, CDR1 SGDLS and CDR2 YYNGEE. Here the CDR3 DNA reads TGTGCCAGCAGCGTAGGAGGGGGACAGGCCACAGATACGCAGTATTTT. Translation gives CASSVGGGQATDTQYF.

The V and J genes are TRBV6-1 and TRBJ2-1, with D tentatively TRBD1 or TRBD2 (6 bases each). The last part of the DNA fits TRBJ2-7 better; the J call may be wrong. CDR1 is MNHNS, CDR2 SASEGT, per germline. The CDR3 is made up of 15 amino acids. The chain's CDR3 is CASSEWGASYNEQYF. CDR3 DNA sequence: TGTGCCAGCAGTGAATGGGGGGCCTCCTACAATGAGCAGTACTTC.

The chain has TRBV6-6 and TRBJ2-7; D gene ambiguous. This CDR3 spans 12 amino acids. In germline, CDR1 is MNHNY, CDR2 SVGAGI (reference sequence). The V gene lost 5 bases and the J gene lost 6 bases, with 11 bases spanning the gap. This chain's CDR3 is CASSLDIGEQYF. The CDR3 coding sequence is TGTGCCAGCAGTCTAGATATAGGCGAGCAGTACTTC.